The TCR beta chain under discussion was sequenced for a study of shared clonotypes between healthy human individuals. Researchers ran the assay at a deep level. Original methodology: Filtering differed since immunoSEQ provided only junctions, with no quality scores. TCRdb keeps only in-frame clones here, not all; method: immunoSEQ multiplex PCR. The DNA gave D and trimming, while V, J and clone size come from that table. The table lists over 2,000,000 clones, around 93% of them singletons. Germline V gene sequence: CDR1 MNHNS, CDR2 SASEGT. The CDR3 is made up of 15 amino acids. V lost 6 bases to trimming and J lost 10 bases; unmatched junction nucleotides: 9. Naive CD8 cells comprised CD45RO-negative, CCR7-positively selected cells, excluding terminally differentiated effector memory CD45RA+ cells. The study enrolled healthy HIV-negative adults without recent acute infections or vaccinations as donors.

This clone occurred once. The chain couples TRBV6-1 to TRBJ2-1; 13 positions match TRBD2. The source of this sequence is a man between 18 and 35 years old in good health. Some clones in this sample may be carry-over from other donors' samples. Source material: naive CD8+ T cells from PBMCs. CDR3 amino acids: CASRIGLAGVGEQFF. Here the CDR3 DNA reads TGTGCCAGCAGGATTGGACTAGCGGGAGTGGGGGAGCAGTTCTTC.